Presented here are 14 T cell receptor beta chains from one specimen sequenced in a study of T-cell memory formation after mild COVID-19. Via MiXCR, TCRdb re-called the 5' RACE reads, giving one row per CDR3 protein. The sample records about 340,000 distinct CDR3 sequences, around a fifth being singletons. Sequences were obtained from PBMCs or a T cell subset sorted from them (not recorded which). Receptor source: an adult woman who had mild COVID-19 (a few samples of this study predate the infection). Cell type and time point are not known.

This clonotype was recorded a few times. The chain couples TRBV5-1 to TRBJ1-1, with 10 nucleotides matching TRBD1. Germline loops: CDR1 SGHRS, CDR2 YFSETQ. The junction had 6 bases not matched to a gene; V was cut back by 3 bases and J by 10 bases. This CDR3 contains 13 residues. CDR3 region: CASSWGTGVGAFF. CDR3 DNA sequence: TGCGCCAGCAGCTGGGGGACAGGGGTTGGAGCTTTCTTT.

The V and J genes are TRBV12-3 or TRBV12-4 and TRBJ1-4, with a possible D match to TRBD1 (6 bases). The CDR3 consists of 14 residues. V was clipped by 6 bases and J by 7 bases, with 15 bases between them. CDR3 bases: TGTGCCAGCAGACAAAACACAGGGATTGAAAAACTGTTTTTT. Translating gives CASRQNTGIEKLFF.

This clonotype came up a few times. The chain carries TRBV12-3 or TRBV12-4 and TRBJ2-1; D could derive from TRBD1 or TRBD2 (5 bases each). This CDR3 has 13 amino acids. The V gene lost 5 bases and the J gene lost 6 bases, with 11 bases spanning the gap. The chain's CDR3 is CASSGDGANEQFF. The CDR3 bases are TGTGCCAGCAGTGGGGACGGGGCCAATGAGCAGTTCTTC.

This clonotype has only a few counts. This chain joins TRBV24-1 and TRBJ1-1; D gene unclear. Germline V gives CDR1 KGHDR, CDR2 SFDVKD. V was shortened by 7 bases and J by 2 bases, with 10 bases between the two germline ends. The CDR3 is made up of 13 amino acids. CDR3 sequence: CATRGSHNTEAFF. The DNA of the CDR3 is TGTGCCACCAGGGGCTCGCATAACACTGAAGCTTTCTTT.

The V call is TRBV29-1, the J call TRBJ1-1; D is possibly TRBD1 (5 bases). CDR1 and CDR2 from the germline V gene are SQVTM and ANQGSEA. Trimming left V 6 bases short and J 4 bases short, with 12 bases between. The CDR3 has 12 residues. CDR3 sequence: CSVGRVGTEAFF. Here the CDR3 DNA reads TGCAGCGTAGGCAGGGTGGGCACTGAAGCTTTCTTT.

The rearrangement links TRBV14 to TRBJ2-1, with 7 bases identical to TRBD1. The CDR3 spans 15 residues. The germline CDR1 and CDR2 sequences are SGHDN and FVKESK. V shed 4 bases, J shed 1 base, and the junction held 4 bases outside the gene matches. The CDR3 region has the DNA TGTGCCAGCAGCCGGGACAGCATTTCCTACAATGAGCAGTTCTTC. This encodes CASSRDSISYNEQFF.

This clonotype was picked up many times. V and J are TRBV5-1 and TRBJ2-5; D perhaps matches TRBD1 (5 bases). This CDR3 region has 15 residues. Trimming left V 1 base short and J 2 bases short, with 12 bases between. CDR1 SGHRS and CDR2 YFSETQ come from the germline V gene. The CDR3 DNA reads TGCGCCAGCAGCTTGTTCAGGGCTCCTCAAGAGACCCAGTACTTC. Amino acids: CASSLFRAPQETQYF.

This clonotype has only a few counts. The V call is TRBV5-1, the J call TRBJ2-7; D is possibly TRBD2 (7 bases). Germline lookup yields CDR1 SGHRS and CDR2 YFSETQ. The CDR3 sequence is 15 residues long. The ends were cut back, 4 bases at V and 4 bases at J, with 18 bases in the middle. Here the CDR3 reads CASSGGGGGLYEQYF. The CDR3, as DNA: TGCGCCAGCAGCGGCGGGGGCGGGGGCCTTTACGAGCAGTACTTC.

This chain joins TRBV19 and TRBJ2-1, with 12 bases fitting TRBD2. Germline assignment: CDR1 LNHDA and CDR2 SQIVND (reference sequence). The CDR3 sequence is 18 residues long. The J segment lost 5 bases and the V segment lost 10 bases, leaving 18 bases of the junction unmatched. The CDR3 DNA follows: TGTGCCACCTCCCCTCGGCTAGCGGGAGGGTTGGTCGACAATGAGCAGTTCTTC. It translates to CATSPRLAGGLVDNEQFF.

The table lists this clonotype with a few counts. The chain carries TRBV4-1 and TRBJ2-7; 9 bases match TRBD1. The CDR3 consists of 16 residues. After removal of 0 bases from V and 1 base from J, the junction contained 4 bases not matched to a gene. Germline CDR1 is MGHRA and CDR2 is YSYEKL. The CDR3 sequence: CASSQDRDRVSYEQYF. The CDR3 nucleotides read TGCGCCAGCAGCCAAGACCGGGACAGGGTATCCTACGAGCAGTACTTC.

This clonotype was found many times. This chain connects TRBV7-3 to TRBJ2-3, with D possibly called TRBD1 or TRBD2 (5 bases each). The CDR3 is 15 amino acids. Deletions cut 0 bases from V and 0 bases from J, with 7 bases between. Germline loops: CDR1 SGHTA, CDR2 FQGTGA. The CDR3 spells CASSLTGVSTDTQYF. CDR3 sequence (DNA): TGTGCCAGCAGCTTAACGGGGGTTAGCACAGATACGCAGTATTTT.

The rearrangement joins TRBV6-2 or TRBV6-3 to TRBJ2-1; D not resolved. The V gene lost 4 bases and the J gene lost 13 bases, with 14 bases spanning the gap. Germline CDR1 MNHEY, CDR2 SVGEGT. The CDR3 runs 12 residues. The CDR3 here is CASSFSDGAQFF. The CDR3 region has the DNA TGTGCCAGCAGTTTCTCCGACGGAGCTCAGTTCTTC.

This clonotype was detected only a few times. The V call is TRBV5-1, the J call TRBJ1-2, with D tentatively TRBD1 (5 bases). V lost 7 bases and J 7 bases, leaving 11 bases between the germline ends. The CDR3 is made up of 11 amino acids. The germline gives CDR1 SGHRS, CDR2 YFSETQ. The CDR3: CASRKRGGYTF. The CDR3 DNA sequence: TGCGCCAGCCGGAAGAGGGGTGGCTACACCTTC. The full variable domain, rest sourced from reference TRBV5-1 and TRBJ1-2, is KAGVTQTPRYLIKTRGQQVTLSCSPISGHRSVSWYQQTPGQGLQFLFEYFSETQRNKGNFPGRFSGRQFSNSRSEMNVSTLELGDSALYLCASRKRGGYTFGSGTRLTVV.

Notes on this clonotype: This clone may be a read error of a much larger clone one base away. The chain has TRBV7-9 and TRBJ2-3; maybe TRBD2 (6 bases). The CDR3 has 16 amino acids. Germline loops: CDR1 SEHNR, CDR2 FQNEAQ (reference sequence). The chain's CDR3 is CAGSLDGGALTDTQYF. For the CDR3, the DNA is TGTGCCGGCAGCCTGGACGGGGGAGCACTCACAGATACGCAGTATTTT.